Presented here are 25 T cell receptor beta chains from one specimen sequenced in a study of T cell repertoires in cytomegalovirus infection. TCRdb re-called the reads through MiXCR, storing one row per CDR3 protein. The sample holds roughly 140,000 distinct CDR3 sequences, around 24% seen once. Material: PBMCs. All receptors derive from a human donor in good health (CMV status not recorded). Some clones in this sample may be carry-over from other donors' samples.

This clonotype was counted only a few times. The V call is TRBV7-2, the J call TRBJ2-2; the D gene is possibly TRBD1 (5 bases). This CDR3 comprises 16 residues. Germline CDR1 and CDR2: SGHTA and FQGNSA. V shed 5 bases and J shed 5 bases, with 18 bases lying between them. CDR3 loop: CASSERRGRWTGELFF. CDR3 in DNA: TGTGCCAGCAGCGAAAGAAGGGGAAGATGGACCGGGGAGCTGTTTTTT. The complete variable domain, with remaining parts taken from reference TRBV7-2 and TRBJ2-2, reads GAGVSQSPSNKVTEKGKDVELRCDPISGHTALYWYRQSLGQGLEFLIYFQGNSAPDKSGLPSDRFSAERTGGSVSTLTIQRTQQEDSAVYLCASSERRGRWTGELFFGEGSRLTVL.

In its sample, this clonotype was seen many times. This rearrangement joins TRBV7-8 to TRBJ1-6; unclear D gene. Trimming shortened V by 5 bases and J by 7 bases, and 18 bases separated the two germline ends. Looked up from germline, CDR1 is SGHVS and CDR2 is FQNEAQ. The CDR3 has 16 residues. The CDR3 region is CASSITRTGSNSPLHF. CDR3 nucleotides: TGTGCCAGCAGCATAACCCGGACGGGATCAAATTCACCCCTCCACTTT. Filled out from reference TRBV7-8 and TRBJ1-6, the complete variable domain reads GAGVSQSPRYKVAKRGQDVALRCDPISGHVSLFWYQQALGQGPEFLTYFQNEAQLDKSGLPSDRFFAERPEGSVSTLKIQRTQQEDSAVYLCASSITRTGSNSPLHFGNGTRLTVT.

The chain employs TRBV18 and TRBJ2-7; 7 nucleotides align to TRBD1. V gave up 3 bases and J gave up 1 base; unmatched junction bases: 3. Germline values: CDR1 KGHSH, CDR2 LQKENI. This CDR3 has 14 residues. CDR3 DNA: TGTGCCAGCTCACCGGGACAGCAGTCCTACGAGCAGTACTTC. The encoded protein is CASSPGQQSYEQYF. The complete variable domain, with remaining parts taken from reference TRBV18 and TRBJ2-7, reads NAGVMQNPRHLVRRRGQEARLRCSPMKGHSHVYWYRQLPEEGLKFMVYLQKENIIDESGMPKERFSAEFPKEGPSILRIQQVVRGDSAAYFCASSPGQQSYEQYFGPGTRLTVT.

CDR3 in amino acids: CASRQERLSYEQYF. The CDR3 bases are TGTGCCAGCAGGCAGGAGAGGTTGTCCTACGAGCAGTACTTC. The V gene is TRBV5-6, the J gene TRBJ2-7; D ambiguous. The CDR3 extends over 14 amino acids. CDR1 is SGHDT and CDR2 is YYEEEE in the germline V gene. V was pared by 5 bases and J by 1 base, with 13 bases between.

This clonotype was seen only a few times. V usage is TRBV20-1 and J usage is TRBJ2-7; possibly TRBD1 for D (6 bases). V was trimmed by 1 base and J by 3 bases, leaving 10 bases between them. The germline gives CDR1 DFQATT, CDR2 SNEGSKA (reference sequence). The CDR3 length is 13 residues. CDR3 in amino acids: CSARVGQLYEQYF. The CDR3 DNA sequence: TGCAGTGCTAGAGTCGGACAGCTCTACGAGCAGTACTTC.

V usage is TRBV9 and J usage is TRBJ2-1; the D is unclear. This CDR3 is 12 amino acids long. Trimming cost V 0 bases and J 10 bases, with 8 bases left between them. CDR1 and CDR2 (germline): SGDLS, YYNGEE. The CDR3 DNA follows: TGTGCCAGCAGCGTAGGGCGTGACGAGCAGTTCTTC. Amino acids: CASSVGRDEQFF.

This clonotype was counted only a few times. This chain uses TRBV6-1 with TRBJ2-1, with D uncertain. The CDR3 length is 15 residues. Germline assignment: CDR1 MNHNS and CDR2 SASEGT. The V end lost 3 bases, the J end lost 2 bases, and 11 bases lay between the germline ends. Written as DNA, the CDR3 is TGTGCCAGCAGTGATAGGAAGGTTGCCTACAATGAGCAGTTCTTC. Protein product: CASSDRKVAYNEQFF.

The V and J genes are TRBV19 and TRBJ2-1, with D uncertain. Trimming cost V 0 bases and J 7 bases, with 7 bases left between them. The germline V gene has CDR1 LNHDA and CDR2 SQIVND (reference sequence). The CDR3 is 13 amino acids. CDR3 sequence: CASSIDDGNEQFF. The CDR3 DNA follows: TGTGCCAGTAGTATAGATGATGGGAATGAGCAGTTCTTC.

The CDR3 nucleotides read TGTGCCAGCAGCTCCGCAGACAGAGGCACTGAAGCTTTCTTT. Translating gives CASSSADRGTEAFF. The genes are TRBV7-9 and TRBJ1-1; TRBD1 might be the D (5 bases). V gave up 4 bases and J gave up 4 bases, with 13 bases separating them. This CDR3 has 14 amino acids. Germline CDR1 SEHNR, CDR2 FQNEAQ (reference sequence).

Ten or more counts support this clonotype. J is TRBJ1-3 and V is TRBV12-3 or TRBV12-4; perhaps TRBD1 as D (6 bases). V lost 8 bases and J 4 bases, leaving 18 bases between the germline ends. The CDR3 runs 15 residues. The CDR3 sequence: CASWRGEMRGNTIYF. CDR3 DNA: TGTGCCAGCTGGAGGGGGGAGATGAGAGGAAACACCATATATTTT.

This clonotype was counted between two and nine times. V gene TRBV11-2 combines with J gene TRBJ2-7; TRBD1 matches 7 bases. Germline CDR1 is SGHAT and CDR2 is FQNNGV. The CDR3 sequence is 14 residues long. J was trimmed by 5 bases and V by 4 bases; bases with no gene match: 8. The CDR3 spells CASSSVRGLNEQYF. The DNA for the CDR3 is TGTGCCAGCAGCTCTGTTAGGGGGCTCAACGAGCAGTACTTC.

The chain is built from TRBV7-6 and TRBJ1-1; 8 bases fit TRBD1. This CDR3 contains 16 residues. J lost 4 bases, V lost 5 bases, and 12 bases had no gene match. The V gene's germline CDR1 is SGHVS and CDR2 FNYEAQ. CDR3 protein: CASSPRQGARGTEAFF. The CDR3 DNA reads TGTGCCAGCAGCCCCCGGCAGGGGGCGAGGGGCACTGAAGCTTTCTTT.

This clonotype came up a few times. The chain recombines TRBV29-1 with TRBJ1-1; the D gene is possibly TRBD1 (6 bases). There are 16 residues in the CDR3. Trimming took off 1 base at V and 0 bases at J, with 15 bases between the two ends. In germline, CDR1 is SQVTM, CDR2 ANQGSEA. CDR3 residues: CSVEGRKGGLNTEAFF. CDR3 coding DNA: TGCAGCGTTGAAGGACGGAAAGGGGGGCTGAACACTGAAGCTTTCTTT.

Concerning this clonotype: A junction boundary mismatches the germline segment, possibly from a read error. The chain couples TRBV7-9 to TRBJ1-5, with a weak D call TRBD1 (6 bases). The CDR3 consists of 12 residues. Germline V gene data show CDR1 as SEHNR and CDR2 as FQNEAQ (reference sequence). Here the CDR3 reads CASNRDGQPQRF. The CDR3 bases are TGTGCCAGCAATCGGGACGGACAGCCCCAGCGTTTT.

This chain joins TRBV28 and TRBJ1-1; D ambiguous. CDR1 MDHEN and CDR2 SYDVKM come from the germline V gene. Trimming took off 5 bases at V and 0 bases at J, with 7 bases between the two ends. The CDR3 totals 13 residues. CDR3 sequence (DNA): TGTGCCAGCAGTGGAGGGTTGAACACTGAAGCTTTCTTT. It codes for CASSGGLNTEAFF.

The J gene is TRBJ2-1, the V gene TRBV5-1; D ambiguous. The CDR3 is 14 amino acids. Germline CDR1 is SGHRS and CDR2 is YFSETQ. The V and J ends lost 4 bases and 6 bases respectively, with 14 bases between them. In DNA, the CDR3 is TGCGCCAGCAGCGTGGGTGGTTTGGGCAATGAGCAGTTCTTC. Its translation: CASSVGGLGNEQFF.

This clonotype was seen repeatedly, ten times or more. V usage is TRBV7-2 and J usage is TRBJ2-3; unclear D gene. The CDR3 spans 12 residues. CDR1 and CDR2 from the germline V gene are SGHTA and FQGNSA. Trimming took 4 bases from V and 6 from J, leaving 8 bases between them. The CDR3 coding sequence is TGTGCCAGCAGCTCCACCCAGGATACGCAGTATTTT. It codes for CASSSTQDTQYF.

Of note for this clonotype: One end of the junction varies from germline; a read error may be responsible. The chain is built from TRBV7-4 and TRBJ2-3; tentatively, D is TRBD1 or TRBD2 (5 bases each). Germline V CDR1 and CDR2: SGHVT, SQSDAQ. This CDR3 has 14 residues. The CDR3 loop is CTSSPGQGADTQYF. The CDR3 DNA is TGTACCAGCAGCCCTGGTCAGGGAGCAGATACGCAGTATTTT.

The chain couples TRBV28 to TRBJ2-1, with 10 bases fitting TRBD2. V shed 5 bases and J 6 bases; nucleotides not matched to a gene: 4. Germline V gene sequence: CDR1 MDHEN, CDR2 SYDVKM. The CDR3 is 14 amino acids. The CDR3 spells CASSKLAGINEQFF. CDR3 nucleotides: TGTGCCAGCAGTAAACTAGCGGGGATCAATGAGCAGTTCTTC.

This clonotype was found many times. The chain combines TRBV7-2 with TRBJ1-3; tentative D call: TRBD1 (6 bases). From germline, CDR1 is SGHTA and CDR2 FQGNSA. V dropped 5 bases and J dropped 2 bases, with 13 bases sitting between them. This CDR3 is 15 amino acids long. Here the CDR3 reads CASSTSTGTGNTIYF. The CDR3 bases are TGTGCCAGCAGCACGTCTACAGGGACTGGAAACACCATATATTTT. Supplemented by reference TRBV7-2 and TRBJ1-3, the full variable domain reads GAGVSQSPSNKVTEKGKDVELRCDPISGHTALYWYRQSLGQGLEFLIYFQGNSAPDKSGLPSDRFSAERTGGSVSTLTIQRTQQEDSAVYLCASSTSTGTGNTIYFGEGSWLTVV.

This clonotype came up many times. J is TRBJ2-7 and V is TRBV7-9, with D unclear. Trimming left V 5 bases short and J 3 bases short, with 8 bases between. This CDR3 is 12 amino acids long. Germline CDR1 SEHNR, CDR2 FQNEAQ (reference sequence). CDR3 loop: CASSADNYEQYF. The CDR3 bases are TGTGCCAGCAGCGCAGACAACTACGAGCAGTACTTC.

This clonotype was counted at least ten times. V and J are TRBV7-8 and TRBJ2-2; D gene unclear. The CDR3 consists of 14 residues. Looked up from germline, CDR1 is SGHVS and CDR2 is FQNEAQ. Trimming took 6 bases from V and 2 from J, leaving 10 bases between them. The CDR3 nucleotides are TGTGCCAGCAGATCGGACCTTAACACCGGGGAGCTGTTTTTT. Residues: CASRSDLNTGELFF.

This clonotype was detected ten times or more. The rearrangement joins TRBV7-6 to TRBJ2-7, with 7 bases that match TRBD2. This CDR3 has 12 amino acids. Germline-derived CDR1 and CDR2 are SGHVS and FNYEAQ. V shed 1 base, J shed 9 bases, and the junction held 3 bases outside the gene matches. The CDR3 DNA reads as TGTGCCAGCAGCTTAGGGGGCGGGAGGCAGTACTTC. Protein: CASSLGGGRQYF.

The chain couples TRBV6-1 to TRBJ1-5; possibly TRBD1 for D (5 bases). The CDR3 is 15 residues long. Per germline, CDR1 MNHNS and CDR2 SASEGT. V was cut by 6 bases and J by 0 bases, with 12 bases left in between. CDR3 sequence reads: CASRNRGDSNQPQHF. The CDR3 DNA reads TGTGCCAGCAGAAACCGGGGGGATAGCAATCAGCCCCAGCATTTT.

A note on this clonotype: This could be a read error, since a much larger clone is one nucleotide away. The CDR3 sequence is CASSRRTGAEDFF. CDR3 nucleotide sequence: TGTGCCAGCAGTAGAAGGACGGGCGCTGAAGATTTCTTT. The chain carries TRBV27 and TRBJ1-1; D gene uncertain. The CDR3 is 13 residues long. Germline CDR1 MNHEY, CDR2 SMNVEV (reference sequence).